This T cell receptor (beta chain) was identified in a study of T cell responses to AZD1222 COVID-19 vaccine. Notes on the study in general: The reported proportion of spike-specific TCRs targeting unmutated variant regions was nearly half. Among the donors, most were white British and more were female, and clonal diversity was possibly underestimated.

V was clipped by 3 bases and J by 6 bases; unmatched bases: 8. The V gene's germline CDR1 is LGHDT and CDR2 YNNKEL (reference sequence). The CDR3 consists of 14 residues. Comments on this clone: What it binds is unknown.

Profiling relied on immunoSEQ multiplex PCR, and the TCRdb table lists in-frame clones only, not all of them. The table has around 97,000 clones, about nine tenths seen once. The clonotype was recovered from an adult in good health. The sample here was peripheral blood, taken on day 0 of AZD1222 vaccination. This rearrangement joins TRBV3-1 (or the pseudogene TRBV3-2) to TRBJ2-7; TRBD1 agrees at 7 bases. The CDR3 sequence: CASSQSTGRGEQYF. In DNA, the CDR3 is TGTGCCAGCAGCCAGTCGACAGGGCGAGGCGAGCAGTACTTC.